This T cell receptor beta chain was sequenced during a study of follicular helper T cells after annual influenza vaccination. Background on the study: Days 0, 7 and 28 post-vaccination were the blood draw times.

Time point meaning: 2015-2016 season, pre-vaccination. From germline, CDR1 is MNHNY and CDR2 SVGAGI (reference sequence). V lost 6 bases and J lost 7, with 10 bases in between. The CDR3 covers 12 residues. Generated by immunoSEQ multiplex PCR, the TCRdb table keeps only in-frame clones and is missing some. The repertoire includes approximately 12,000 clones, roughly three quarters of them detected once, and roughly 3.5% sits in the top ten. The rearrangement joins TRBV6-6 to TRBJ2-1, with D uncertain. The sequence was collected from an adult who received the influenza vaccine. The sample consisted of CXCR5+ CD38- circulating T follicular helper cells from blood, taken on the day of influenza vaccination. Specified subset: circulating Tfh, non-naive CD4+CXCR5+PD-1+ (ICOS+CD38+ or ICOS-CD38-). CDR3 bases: TGTGCCAGCAGAGGTTCCCCAAATGAGCAGTTCTTC. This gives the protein CASRGSPNEQFF.